This TCR beta chain was sequenced during a study of blood T cell repertoires in COVID-19. CDR1 and CDR2 (germline): MGHRA, YSYEKL. V shed 7 bases and J 7 bases; nucleotides not matched to a gene: 14. There are 16 residues in the CDR3. Assay: immunoSEQ multiplex PCR; the TCRdb copy retains only in-frame clones and omits some. Found here are roughly 250,000 clones, approximately 80% of them singletons; the top ten hold 3% to 4%. The sequencing input was peripheral blood. The J gene is TRBJ2-1, the V gene TRBV4-1; 9 positions agree with TRBD1. The source of this sequence is a woman aged 40 to 50 with active or convalescent COVID-19. CDR3 region: CASTTTPGQGENEQFF. The CDR3 nucleotides are TGCGCCAGCACCACGACTCCGGGACAGGGTGAAAATGAGCAGTTCTTC.